These 18 T cell receptor beta chains were sequenced from one sample in a study of T cells in tuberculosis. Profiling relied on immunoSEQ multiplex PCR, and the TCRdb table lists in-frame clones only, not all of them. This table holds tens of thousands of clones, 90% to 95% found once. Sequencing was done on a sample of PBMCs. These receptors came from a donor aged 5 to 30 with latent tuberculosis or without tuberculosis infection.

V usage is TRBV5-1 and J usage is TRBJ2-2, with 7 bases identical to TRBD1. The J segment lost 7 bases and the V segment lost 4 bases, leaving 10 bases of the junction unmatched. This CDR3 is 15 amino acids long. Germline CDR1 is SGHRS and CDR2 is YFSETQ. CDR3 amino acids: CASSLRQGRDGELFF. The CDR3 nucleotides are TGCGCCAGCAGCCTTCGACAGGGTAGGGACGGGGAGCTGTTTTTT.

For this clone: Other DNA sequences in the same sample also yield this CDR3. The chain joins TRBV18 to TRBJ2-5; TRBD2 is a possible D gene (6 bases). Trimming stripped 6 bases from V and 5 bases from J, with 7 bases between. The CDR3 runs to 11 residues. Germline V CDR1 and CDR2: KGHSH, LQKENI. The CDR3 here is CASSREETQYF. The CDR3 region has the DNA TGTGCCAGCTCCCGGGAGGAGACCCAGTACTTC.

This chain uses TRBV19 with TRBJ1-1; D is uncertain. Per germline, CDR1 LNHDA and CDR2 SQIVND (reference sequence). This CDR3 is built from 15 residues. The germline V and J ends were trimmed by 5 bases and 0 bases, with 13 bases remaining between them. CDR3 nucleotide sequence: TGTGCCAGTAGTTCGGTTTGGAGAATGAACACTGAAGCTTTCTTT. It yields the protein CASSSVWRMNTEAFF.

This CDR3 is CASSLFRTGELFF. CDR3 bases: TGTGCCAGCAGTTTATTTCGCACCGGGGAGCTGTTTTTT. This sequence joins TRBV27 and TRBJ2-2; D remains ambiguous. Germline V lookup: CDR1 MNHEY, CDR2 SMNVEV (reference sequence). V was pared by 1 base and J by 4 bases, with 4 bases between. The CDR3 consists of 13 residues.

This CDR3 is CAWSVLQELFF. CDR3 nucleotide sequence: TGTGCCTGGAGTGTACTACAGGAGCTGTTTTTT. The chain uses TRBV30 and TRBJ2-2, with D uncertain. The ends were cut back, 0 bases at V and 10 bases at J, with 6 bases in the middle. The CDR3 consists of 11 residues. Germline CDR1 and CDR2: GTSNPN and SVGIG (reference sequence). Variable domain in full (rest from reference TRBV30 and TRBJ2-2): SQTIHQWPATLVQPVGSPLSLECTVEGTSNPNLYWYRQAAGRGLQLLFYSVGIGQISSEVPQNLSASRPQDRQFILSSKKLLLSDSGFYLCAWSVLQELFFGEGSRLTVL.

This clone showed up just a few times. This rearrangement joins TRBV19 to TRBJ2-1; TRBD2 matches at 10 bases. J lost 10 bases, V lost 1 base, and 13 bases had no gene match. The CDR3 sequence is 17 residues long. Germline values: CDR1 LNHDA, CDR2 SQIVND (reference sequence). CDR3 nucleotide sequence: TGTGCCAGTAGTATAGGTGGCGGTCTAGCGGGAGCAGAAGAGCAGTTCTTC. Residues: CASSIGGGLAGAEEQFF.

The chain employs TRBV5-1 and TRBJ1-1; D is perhaps TRBD1 (6 bases). Trimming cost V 4 bases and J 5 bases, with 12 bases left between them. Germline V gene data show CDR1 as SGHRS and CDR2 as YFSETQ. The CDR3 length is 13 residues. CDR3 sequence reads: CASSGQPGTEAFF. CDR3 sequence (DNA): TGCGCCAGCAGCGGACAGCCTGGGACTGAAGCTTTCTTT.

The chain combines TRBV27 with TRBJ1-1; D is uncertain. The germline CDR1 and CDR2 sequences are MNHEY and SMNVEV (reference sequence). CDR3 length: 15 amino acids. With 0 bases removed from V and 8 bases from J, the gap between germline ends came to 16 bases. CDR3 amino acids: CASSLSTYSGSEAFF. CDR3 DNA: TGTGCCAGCAGTTTATCGACATATTCTGGTTCAGAAGCTTTCTTT.

The chain uses TRBV7-2 and TRBJ2-7; the D gene is possibly TRBD2 (5 bases). The CDR3 totals 14 residues. The germline gives CDR1 SGHTA, CDR2 FQGNSA. The germline V and J ends were trimmed by 3 bases and 4 bases, with 13 bases remaining between them. CDR3: CASSFTEGSYEQYF. CDR3 in DNA: TGTGCCAGCAGCTTTACAGAGGGCTCTTACGAGCAGTACTTC.

This rearrangement joins TRBV5-6 to TRBJ2-7, with 10 bases lining up with TRBD1. Germline V lookup: CDR1 SGHDT, CDR2 YYEEEE. This CDR3 comprises 13 residues. V lost 1 base to trimming and J lost 7 bases; unmatched junction nucleotides: 2. The CDR3 nucleotides are TGTGCCAGCAGCTTGATGGGACAGGGGGAGCAGTACTTC. It translates to CASSLMGQGEQYF.

This chain joins TRBV6-6 and TRBJ2-7, with unresolved D. Germline V CDR1 and CDR2: MNHNY, SVGAGI (reference sequence). The CDR3 extends over 13 amino acids. Between the trimmed V and J ends, which lost 6 bases and 3 bases, there was a span of 12 bases. For the CDR3, the DNA is TGTGCCAGCAGCCGATGCCCAGACTACGAGCAGTACTTC. Translating gives CASSRCPDYEQYF.

The gene calls are TRBV6-1 and TRBJ2-1; 8 nucleotides match TRBD1. CDR1 and CDR2 from the germline V gene are MNHNS and SASEGT. Germline trimming cut 2 bases from V and 8 bases from J; bases unmatched to any gene: 8. CDR3 length equals 15 residues. CDR3: CASSEQPTGVHEQFF. CDR3 DNA: TGTGCCAGCAGTGAACAACCGACAGGGGTTCATGAGCAGTTCTTC.

The CDR3 region has the DNA TGTGCCAGCTCACCACAAGTCAGGGATGGCTACACCTTC. Translating gives CASSPQVRDGYTF. V is TRBV18 and J is TRBJ1-2, with a possible D match to TRBD1 (5 bases). This CDR3 has 13 amino acids. CDR1 is KGHSH and CDR2 is LQKENI in the germline V gene. Trimming shortened V by 1 base and J by 6 bases, and 9 bases separated the two germline ends.

This rearrangement joins TRBV6-1 to TRBJ1-5, with TRBD1 as a possible D gene (5 bases). The CDR3 length is 15 residues. V shed 2 bases and J shed 5 bases, with 13 bases lying between them. The germline V gene has CDR1 MNHNS and CDR2 SASEGT. As DNA, the CDR3 is TGTGCCAGCAGTGAATCAAAAGGGGTGCATCAGCCCCAGCATTTT. Its protein is CASSESKGVHQPQHF.

V gene TRBV5-4 combines with J gene TRBJ2-3; TRBD2 might be the D (6 bases). Germline CDR1 reads SGHNT; CDR2 reads YYREEE (reference sequence). Trimming cost V 4 bases and J 0 bases, with 15 bases left between them. The CDR3 is 16 amino acids. The DNA for the CDR3 is TGTGCCAGCAGCCCGGACGGGACTCCCAGCACAGATACGCAGTATTTT. Translating it yields CASSPDGTPSTDTQYF.

This sequence joins TRBV6-1 and TRBJ1-2; D possibly corresponds to TRBD1 (5 bases). Germline CDR1 reads MNHNS; CDR2 reads SASEGT. V shed 7 bases and J shed 8 bases, with 17 bases lying between them. CDR3 size: 13 residues. The CDR3 nucleotides are TGTGCCAGCATTACCCCTGGGGGACTGGGCTACACCTTC. It specifies CASITPGGLGYTF.

The chain employs TRBV7-9 and TRBJ2-7; D perhaps matches TRBD1 (6 bases). The CDR3 extends over 14 amino acids. Per the germline V gene, CDR1 is SEHNR and CDR2 is FQNEAQ (reference sequence). Trimming pared 7 bases from V and 3 bases from J, leaving 16 bases between. CDR3 sequence (DNA): TGTGCCAGCACGCCACCGGGACAACTCTACGAGCAGTACTTC. Protein sequence: CASTPPGQLYEQYF.

V gene TRBV29-1 combines with J gene TRBJ1-2; D might be TRBD1 (5 bases). V lost 3 bases to trimming and J lost 5 bases, with 16 bases between them. Germline CDR1 reads SQVTM; CDR2 reads ANQGSEA. The CDR3 is 14 amino acids. CDR3 residues: CSVDRQGTIYGYTF. The CDR3 nucleotides read TGCAGCGTTGATCGGCAGGGTACGATATATGGCTACACCTTC.